This T cell receptor beta chain was sequenced in a study of T cell repertoires in cytomegalovirus infection. This clonotype was detected only a few times. Via MiXCR, TCRdb re-called the reads, giving one row per CDR3 protein. The repertoire holds more than 150,000 distinct CDR3 sequences, with roughly 17% as singletons. Germline-derived CDR1 and CDR2 are SGHDN and FVKESK. V lost 4 bases to trimming and J lost 1 base, with 22 bases between them. This CDR3 spans 18 amino acids. The TCR was taken from a human donor in good health (CMV status not recorded). Some clones in this sample may be carry-over from other donors' samples. Sequenced sample: CD8+ T cells from PBMCs. The chain carries TRBV14 and TRBJ1-1, with a tentative D call TRBD1 (6 bases). CDR3 sequence (DNA): TGTGCCAGCAGCCCTCTAGTAAGAACGGGACATCAGAACACTGAAGCTTTCTTT. It is translated as CASSPLVRTGHQNTEAFF.